A selection of T cell receptor beta chains follows, all from one sample in a study of vaccination and CD4 T cells after COVID-19. Using its own MiXCR run on the PCR reads, TCRdb lists one record per CDR3 protein. The top ten hold roughly 24% of the sample, which has roughly 21,000 distinct CDR3 sequences, less than 80% seen once. Antigen specificity for these receptors is unknown. The sequences come from CD4+ T cells from blood, cultured in vitro, collected before SARS-CoV-2 vaccination. These receptors were taken from a human donor who received a COVID-19 vaccine. CDR3s include the opening cysteine and the closing phenylalanine or tryptophan. The order of the fields is J gene, V gene, D gene, clone size, CDR3 protein, CDR3 DNA. D genes are given only for firm matches. Clone size is shown for a subset of rows, as once, few, many or a class of expanded clone.

J: TRBJ1-2
V: TRBV24-1
D: .
size: .
CDR3: CATSDAGEGLGLNYGYTF
DNA: TGTGCCACCAGTGATGCAGGGGAAGGTCTGGGCTTAAACTATGGCTACACCTTC

J: TRBJ1-2
V: TRBV6-2/TRBV6-3
D: .
size: few
CDR3: CASSYAENRGYTF
DNA: TGTGCCAGCAGTTACGCCGAGAATCGTGGCTACACCTTC

J: TRBJ1-5
V: TRBV2
D: TRBD1
size: .
CDR3: CASSTRTGGGQPQHF
DNA: TGTGCCAGCAGCACACGGACAGGGGGCGGTCAGCCCCAGCATTTT

J: TRBJ2-7
V: TRBV11-2
D: .
size: .
CDR3: CASSLGGLKEQYF
DNA: TGTGCCAGCAGCTTGGGGGGCTTGAAGGAGCAGTACTTC

J: TRBJ2-7
V: TRBV6-1
D: .
size: once
CDR3: CASRDAGVEYEQYF
DNA: TGTGCCAGCAGGGATGCAGGGGTGGAGTACGAGCAGTACTTC

J: TRBJ1-6
V: TRBV24-1
D: .
size: once
CDR3: CATSDLFLEGPISPLHF
DNA: TGTGCCACCAGTGATTTATTTCTTGAGGGGCCTATTTCACCCCTCCACTTT

J: TRBJ1-5
V: TRBV6-1
D: .
size: few
CDR3: CASSNTMWGKLSNQPQHF
DNA: TGTGCCAGCAGTAATACCATGTGGGGGAAATTGAGCAATCAGCCCCAGCATTTT

J: TRBJ1-1
V: TRBV18
D: .
size: .
CDR3: CASSAGGGNTEAFF
DNA: TGTGCCAGCTCCGCGGGCGGGGGGAACACTGAAGCTTTCTTT

J: TRBJ2-5
V: TRBV2
D: TRBD2
size: .
CDR3: CASSDQVLAGKQETQYF
DNA: TGTGCCAGCAGTGACCAGGTACTAGCGGGCAAACAAGAGACCCAGTACTTC

J: TRBJ1-2
V: TRBV12-3/TRBV12-4
D: .
size: .
CDR3: CASSFQGGDYGYTF
DNA: TGTGCCAGCAGTTTTCAAGGTGGGGACTATGGCTACACCTTC

J: TRBJ2-3
V: TRBV6-1
D: .
size: .
CDR3: CASRDPTDTQYF
DNA: TGTGCCAGCAGAGACCCTACAGATACGCAGTATTTT

J: TRBJ2-3
V: TRBV6-1
D: .
size: few
CDR3: CASSRGEADTQYF
DNA: TGTGCCAGCAGTAGGGGAGAGGCAGATACGCAGTATTTT

J: TRBJ2-1
V: TRBV7-2
D: .
size: .
CDR3: CASSLGVADYNEQFF
DNA: TGTGCCAGCAGCTTAGGGGTAGCGGATTACAATGAGCAGTTCTTC

J: TRBJ1-5
V: TRBV20-1
D: TRBD1
size: .
CDR3: CSAQTGGSNQPQHF
DNA: TGCAGTGCTCAAACAGGGGGTAGCAATCAGCCCCAGCATTTT

J: TRBJ1-1
V: TRBV25-1
D: .
size: .
CDR3: CARGFVTEGHTEAFF
DNA: TGTGCCAGGGGCTTTGTCACGGAGGGGCACACTGAAGCTTTCTTT

J: TRBJ2-3
V: TRBV6-1
D: TRBD2
size: .
CDR3: CASNRLAGTLDTQYF
DNA: TGTGCCAGCAATCGACTAGCGGGGACGTTAGATACGCAGTATTTT

J: TRBJ2-3
V: TRBV10-2
D: .
size: .
CDR3: CASSLTKANLPTDTQYF
DNA: TGCGCCAGCAGTCTAACGAAAGCAAACCTTCCCACAGATACGCAGTATTTT

J: TRBJ2-6
V: TRBV7-2
D: .
size: .
CDR3: CASSLAPGGAAGANVLTF
DNA: TGTGCCAGCAGCTTAGCGCCGGGCGGAGCGGCTGGGGCCAACGTCCTGACTTTC

J: TRBJ2-1
V: TRBV19
D: TRBD1
size: .
CDR3: CASSLRQGDEQFF
DNA: TGTGCCAGTAGTCTCAGACAGGGGGATGAGCAGTTCTTC

J: TRBJ1-1
V: TRBV6-5
D: .
size: .
CDR3: CASSYSGGRHTEAFF
DNA: TGTGCCAGCAGTTACTCGGGGGGGCGCCACACTGAAGCTTTCTTT

J: TRBJ2-3
V: TRBV6-1
D: .
size: few
CDR3: CASKQTRWTDTQYF
DNA: TGTGCCAGCAAACAGACTAGGTGGACAGATACGCAGTATTTT

J: TRBJ1-2
V: TRBV7-2
D: .
size: .
CDR3: CASSPAVIGYGYTF
DNA: TGTGCCAGCAGCCCAGCAGTTATAGGATATGGCTACACCTTC

J: TRBJ2-3
V: TRBV11-3
D: .
size: .
CDR3: CASSLAASTDTQYF
DNA: TGTGCCAGCAGCTTAGCAGCTAGCACAGATACGCAGTATTTT

J: TRBJ1-5
V: TRBV6-1
D: .
size: once
CDR3: CASSTGYNQPQHF
DNA: TGTGCCAGCAGTACCGGGTACAATCAGCCCCAGCATTTT